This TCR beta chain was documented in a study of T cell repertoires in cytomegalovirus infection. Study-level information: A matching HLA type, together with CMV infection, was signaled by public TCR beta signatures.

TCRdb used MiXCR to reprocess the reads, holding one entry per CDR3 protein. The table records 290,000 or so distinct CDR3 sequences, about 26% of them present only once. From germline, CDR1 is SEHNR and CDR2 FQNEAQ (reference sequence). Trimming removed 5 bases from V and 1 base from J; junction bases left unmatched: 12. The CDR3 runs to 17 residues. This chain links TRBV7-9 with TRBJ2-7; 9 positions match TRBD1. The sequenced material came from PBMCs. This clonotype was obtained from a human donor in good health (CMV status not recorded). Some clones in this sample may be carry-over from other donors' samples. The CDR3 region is CASSQKSTGTGSYEQYF. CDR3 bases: TGTGCCAGCAGCCAAAAGTCTACCGGGACAGGGTCCTACGAGCAGTACTTC. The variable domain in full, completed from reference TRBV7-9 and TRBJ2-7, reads DTGVSQNPRHKITKRGQNVTFRCDPISEHNRLYWYRQTLGQGPEFLTYFQNEAQLEKSRLLSDRFSAERPKGSFSTLEIQRTEQGDSAMYLCASSQKSTGTGSYEQYFGPGTRLTVT.